This T cell receptor (beta chain) is drawn from a study of T cell changes during pregnancy in multiple sclerosis. Sequenced by immunoSEQ multiplex PCR; TCRdb stores in-frame clones only, minus some. This sample has about 38,000 clones, with just over 90% found just once. This CDR3 contains 15 residues. CDR1 is SGHRS and CDR2 is YFSETQ in the germline V gene. V gave up 1 base and J gave up 1 base, with 6 bases separating them. Sequences were derived from CD4+ T cells from peripheral blood mononuclear cells, sampled in the third trimester of pregnancy. This clonotype was sampled from a female donor in good health, enrolled as a control in a pregnancy study. The V gene is TRBV5-1, the J gene TRBJ2-6, with a possible D match to TRBD2 (5 bases). The CDR3 bases are TGCGCCAGCAGCTTGCGGGGATCTGGGGCCAACGTCCTGACTTTC. Translated: CASSLRGSGANVLTF.